One sample yielded the 7 T cell receptor beta chains listed below, sequenced in a study of T cell responses to AZD1222 COVID-19 vaccine (dated by TCRdb to 2020 to 2023). Explained via the paper, the time point label denotes: about 28 days (+/-7) after the second vaccine dose. Receptors were amplified or captured by the immunoSEQ multiplex PCR assay. This immuneACCESS table, as held by TCRdb, lists in-frame sequences with V and J called but not all clones. Of the missing ones, under half trace to an unresolved V gene in checked studies; the others have no known cause. The sample table records about 59,000 clones; 89% of these occur just once. The ten largest make up under 6.5% of the sample. The source material was peripheral blood, sampled 28 days after the second AZD1222 dose. The receptors shown here come from an adult who received the AZD1222 COVID-19 vaccine.

This sequence joins TRBV6-5 and TRBJ2-3, with D maybe TRBD1 (5 bases). Per the germline V gene, CDR1 is MNHEY and CDR2 is SVGAGI. The ends were cut back, 6 bases at V and 4 bases at J, with 11 bases in the middle. CDR3 length: 13 amino acids. CDR3 sequence reads: CASSYRLADTQYF. The CDR3 bases are TGTGCCAGCAGCTACAGGCTGGCAGATACGCAGTATTTT.

The chain couples TRBV7-9 to TRBJ1-5; 12 bases fit TRBD1. In germline, CDR1 is SEHNR, CDR2 FQNEAQ (reference sequence). CDR3 size: 17 residues. V lost 1 base to trimming and J lost 3 bases; unmatched junction nucleotides: 4. Here the CDR3 DNA reads TGTGCCAGCAGCTTAGATCCGGGACAGGGGGCCAATCAGCCCCAGCATTTT. Translated: CASSLDPGQGANQPQHF.

The gene calls are TRBV11-2 and TRBJ2-5; 9 nucleotides align to TRBD1. The V gene end was trimmed by 5 bases and the J gene end by 1 base; junction bases not matched to a gene: 8. The CDR3 runs to 16 residues. CDR1 SGHAT and CDR2 FQNNGV come from the germline V gene. CDR3 DNA sequence: TGTGCCAGCAGCGGGACCGGGACAGGGTTCCAAGAGACCCAGTACTTC. It yields the protein CASSGTGTGFQETQYF.

The chain links TRBV11-3 to TRBJ2-1; no reliable D call. The CDR3 runs to 13 residues. The ends were cut back, 5 bases at V and 8 bases at J, with 13 bases in the middle. The germline CDR1 and CDR2 sequences are SGHNT and YENEEA. The DNA for the CDR3 is TGTGCCAGCAGCGCCCGGATCAGCCATGAGCAGTTCTTC. Protein product: CASSARISHEQFF.

Here the CDR3 reads CASSEAGVGTQYF. The CDR3 DNA follows: TGTGCCAGCAGTGAAGCGGGGGTCGGGACCCAGTACTTC. The chain is built from TRBV2 and TRBJ2-5; D could derive from TRBD1 or TRBD2 (5 bases each). Per the germline V gene, CDR1 is SNHLY and CDR2 is FYNNEI. The CDR3 length is 13 residues. V was shortened by 0 bases and J by 7 bases, with 9 bases between the two germline ends.

In its sample, this clone was seen a few times. The CDR3 DNA sequence: TGCGCCAGCAGCTTGGGGGTAGTGGTGAACACCGGGGAGCTGTTTTTT. It yields the protein CASSLGVVVNTGELFF. V usage is TRBV5-1 and J usage is TRBJ2-2; D unresolved. The CDR3 totals 16 residues. With 0 bases removed from V and 1 base from J, the gap between germline ends came to 10 bases. CDR1 is SGHRS and CDR2 is YFSETQ in the germline V gene.

In DNA form, the CDR3 reads TGTGCCAGTAGAAGGGGGTCTAGCGGATTCACCGGGGAGCTGTTTTTT. Amino acid sequence: CASRRGSSGFTGELFF. J is TRBJ2-2 and V is TRBV19; maybe TRBD2 (7 bases). V shed 6 bases and J shed 4 bases, with 18 bases lying between them. There are 16 residues in the CDR3. The germline gives CDR1 LNHDA, CDR2 SQIVND (reference sequence).